This TCR beta chain was found in a study of regulatory T cells in long-lasting Graves disease (dated by TCRdb to about 2021). At the level of the whole study: Newly diagnosed Graves' disease patients had taken antithyroid drugs for less than 3 months. Persistent Graves' disease patients were compared with newly diagnosed Graves' disease patients by peripheral blood TCR sequencing and RNA sequencing. The study was conducted in China and was registered as a clinical trial. A total of roughly 35 samples were covered by TCR sequencing, comprising around 13 persistent and roughly 20 newly diagnosed Graves' disease patients. What the authors observed across the whole study: More public clonotypes were shared among persistent patients (fewer than 3,000) than among newly diagnosed patients (over 900). Peripheral blood alone was examined, since thyroid tissue, which constituted the primary lesion, could not be accessed. Persistent Graves' disease patients showed lower TCR Shannon entropy and fewer highly expanded clones than newly diagnosed patients, suggesting clonal expansion. Sequencing and analysis were limited to the TCR beta chain. The small sample size was acknowledged by the authors as a limitation that may reduce accuracy.

Explained via the paper, the time point label denotes: newly diagnosed GD, antithyroid drugs for less than 3 months. For both TCR sequencing and RNA sequencing, RNA was extracted from PBMCs using TRIzol. The diagnosis of Graves' disease followed American Thyroid Association guidelines. Recruitment of patients was carried out at an endocrinology department in Xi'an, China. Each patient gave 7.5 to 10 milliliters of peripheral blood, collected in an EDTA anticoagulant tube. Ficoll Paque Plus density gradient separation was used to isolate PBMCs, and no additional T cell sorting was done. An Agilent 2100 Bioanalyzer and agarose gel were used to assess RNA quality, and a NanoDrop 2000 was used to measure RNA concentration. This clonotype was detected ten times or more. Its target antigen remains unknown. Base quality data are lacking; no much larger clone is found one base away. Library generation was performed with multiplex PCR. For sequencing, an Illumina HiSeq 4000 was employed. To build TCR beta libraries, CDR3 regions were amplified by Arm-PCR using iRepertoire HTBI primers. Gel purification was performed on PCR products prior to sequencing. Concerning the study's data processing: A total of roughly 67 TRBV and 14 TRBJ segments were identified across samples and were used for gene usage analysis of CDR3 amino acid clonotypes. Filtered high-quality paired reads were merged into contigs using COPE and FqMerger. BLAST was used to align contigs to the IMGT TRBV, TRBD and TRBJ reference genes, and CDR3 was defined following IMGT. Any clonotype with a frequency above 0.1% was classified as a highly expanded clone. Repertoire diversity was measured by Shannon entropy, and V-J evenness by the Gini coefficient. A clonotype was considered public if more than one individual shared it. In-frame beta chains were kept once TCRdb had trimmed the public reads at Q25 with fastp and called clones with MiXCR. Every entry covers one CDR3 protein and lists the most common genes and DNA from its rows. TCRdb, not the original authors, processed these V and J calls. In this sample the table shows roughly 410,000 distinct CDR3 sequences, approximately 16% of which occur a single time. Under 9% of the sample lies in the top ten.

The data also belong to a second study, concerning T cells in Graves' hyperthyroidism and ophthalmopathy. The second study reports: Stable Graves' hyperthyroidism was defined as the absence of progression to ophthalmopathy over 18 months of follow-up. Hyperthyroidism patients were newly diagnosed, with disease duration under 2 months, and aged 18 to 65 years. Exclusion was applied to patients with uncontrolled infections, other autoimmune diseases, pregnancy or lactation. Diagnoses were established on the basis of clinical symptoms, serum thyroxine and TRAb, thyroid ultrasound, and orbital computed tomography. The first round of RT-PCR for the TCR CDR3 was performed with the HTBI primer set and the Qiagen OneStep RT-PCR kit. Most expanded thyroid clonotypes (frequency above 0.001) were also found in blood, which suggests that blood repertoires may mirror thyroid immune responses. A model built on a 13 V-J signature distinguished ophthalmopathy from stable hyperthyroidism, reaching 85% to 90% sensitivity and about 81% specificity in cross-validation and 80%/75% in testing. During validation, the model predicted progression to ophthalmopathy a median of around 6 months ahead of onset, with just under 71% sensitivity and more than 72% specificity. A discovery cohort of 95 to 100 patients, about 40 with Graves' ophthalmopathy and 55 to 60 with stable Graves' hyperthyroidism, was used to find distinguishing TCR V-J signatures. Prospective prediction of ophthalmopathy was tested in an independent validation cohort of 18 to 20 hyperthyroidism patients and 17 patients who later progressed to ophthalmopathy. The 75 to 100 discovery patients were divided at random into training and test sets in a 7:3 ratio. Thyroid tissue and blood T-cell repertoires from six Graves' hyperthyroidism patients were also compared in the study. After sampling, hyperthyroidism patients received methimazole starting at 30 mg daily, and ophthalmopathy patients received high-dose intravenous methylprednisolone. A second multiplex PCR round built the libraries, followed by size selection and purification. Libraries were sequenced paired-end with 100 bp reads on an Illumina HiSeq2000. SOAPnuke was used to process the raw data, throwing out any read that contained adapters or uncalled bases, had a mean Phred below 15, or lacked an exact constant-primer or identifier match. High-quality paired reads were merged using COPE v1.2.5, and each unique nucleotide sequence was defined as a clonotype. MiTCR v1.1 was used to align the clonotypes against IMGT TRBV, TRBD and TRBJ reference segments. Analysis was restricted to V-J combinations with a frequency above 0.0001, which covered roughly 99% of repertoires. The TCS score was defined as the ratio of F50 (clonal expansion) to E x V (chaos), calculated using BLOSUM62-based TCRdist between CDR3 peptides within each V-J. Welch's t-statistics and random forest reduced roughly 540 V-J features to roughly 13, which were used in a naive Bayes classifier (R e1071). No statistical method was used to set the sample size in advance, and investigators knew the group allocation. The paper reports TCR Vbeta CDR3 sequencing of approximately 140 peripheral blood samples: some 41 ophthalmopathy, over 70 hyperthyroidism and around 17 progressor patients.

The sample was peripheral blood mononuclear cells (PBMCs), taken at new diagnosis, from a patient treated with antithyroid drugs. This receptor was identified in a woman in her thirties or forties with Graves disease. Donor details come from another sample of the same person, matched by shared clones.

CDR3 sequence: CASSYRASGSSETQYF. The nucleotides are TGTGCCAGCAGTTACAGGGCTAGCGGGAGTTCTGAGACCCAGTACTTC. Recombination linked TRBV6-2 or TRBV6-3 to TRBJ2-5; the junction holds 10 bases that match TRBD2. The germline V gene gives CDR1 as MNHEY and CDR2 as SVGEGT. The junction shows trimming of 2 bases on V and 5 bases on J, and the gene matches do not reach 8 bases of it. The CDR3 starts with the cysteine, ends with the phenylalanine, and has 16 residues. Only the CDR3 DNA stays, 48 bases, in frame from base 1.